This T cell receptor beta chain was found in a study of blood T cell repertoires in COVID-19. Whole-study context: COVID-19 samples collected from the United States, Italy and Spain covered acute and convalescent phases.

Cohort allocation depended upon clinical history that participants reported. In its sample, this clone was seen once. V lost 3 bases to trimming and J lost 3 bases; unmatched junction nucleotides: 8. Germline assignment: CDR1 MGHRA and CDR2 YSYEKL. The CDR3 covers 15 residues. Generated by immunoSEQ multiplex PCR, the TCRdb table keeps only in-frame clones and is missing some. The table records more than 200,000 clones, 70% to 90% of them present only once. The rearrangement uses TRBV4-1 and TRBJ2-7, with 7 positions matching TRBD2. The sequenced material came from PBMCs or T cells enriched from blood (not recorded which). This TCR came from a young man who had recovered from COVID-19. The CDR3 here is CASSHLPGTNYEQYF. The CDR3 DNA reads TGCGCCAGCAGCCATCTCCCCGGGACTAACTACGAGCAGTACTTC.